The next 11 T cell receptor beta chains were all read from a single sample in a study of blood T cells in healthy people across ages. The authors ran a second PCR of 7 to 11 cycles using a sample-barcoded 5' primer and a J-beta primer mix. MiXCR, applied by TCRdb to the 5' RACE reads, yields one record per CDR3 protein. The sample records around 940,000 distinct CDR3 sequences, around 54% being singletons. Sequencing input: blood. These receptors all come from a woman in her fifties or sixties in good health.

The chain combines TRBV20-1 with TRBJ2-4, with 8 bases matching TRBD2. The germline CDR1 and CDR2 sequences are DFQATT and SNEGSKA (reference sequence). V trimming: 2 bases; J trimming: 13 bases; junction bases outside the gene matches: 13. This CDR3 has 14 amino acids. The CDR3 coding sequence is TGCAGTGCTAGACCCCCGGGAGGGCCGGGTGAGCAGTACTTC. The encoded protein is CSARPPGGPGEQYF.

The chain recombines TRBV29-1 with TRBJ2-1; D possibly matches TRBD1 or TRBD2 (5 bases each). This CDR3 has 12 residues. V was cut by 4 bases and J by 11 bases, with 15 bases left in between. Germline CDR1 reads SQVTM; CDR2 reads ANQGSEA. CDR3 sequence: CSVGDTGTKQFF. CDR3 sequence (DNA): TGCAGCGTTGGAGACACCGGGACCAAGCAGTTCTTC.

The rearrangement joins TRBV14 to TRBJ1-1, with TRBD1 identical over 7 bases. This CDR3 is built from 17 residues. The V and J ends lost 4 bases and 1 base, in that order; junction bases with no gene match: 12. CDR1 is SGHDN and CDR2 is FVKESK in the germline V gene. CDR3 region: CASSLLGGGRRNTEAFF. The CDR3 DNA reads TGTGCCAGCAGCCTACTTGGAGGGGGCCGGAGGAACACTGAAGCTTTCTTT.

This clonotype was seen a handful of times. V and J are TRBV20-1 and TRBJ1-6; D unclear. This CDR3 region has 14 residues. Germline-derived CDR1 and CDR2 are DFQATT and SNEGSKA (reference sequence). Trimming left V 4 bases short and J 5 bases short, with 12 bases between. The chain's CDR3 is CSANRRENNSPLHF. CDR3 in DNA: TGCAGTGCTAACCGCCGGGAGAATAATTCACCCCTCCACTTT.

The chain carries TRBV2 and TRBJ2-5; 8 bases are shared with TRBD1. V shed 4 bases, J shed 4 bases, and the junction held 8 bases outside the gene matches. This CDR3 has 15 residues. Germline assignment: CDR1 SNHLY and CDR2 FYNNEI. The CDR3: CASSGGQGGIETQYF. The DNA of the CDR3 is TGTGCCAGCAGTGGCGGACAGGGCGGCATAGAGACCCAGTACTTC.

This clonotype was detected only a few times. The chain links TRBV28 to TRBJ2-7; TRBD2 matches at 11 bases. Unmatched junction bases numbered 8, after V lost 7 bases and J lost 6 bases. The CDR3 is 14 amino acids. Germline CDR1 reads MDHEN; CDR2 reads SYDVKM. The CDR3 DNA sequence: TGTGCCAGCAATGTACTAGCGGGAGCCTCCGAGCAGTACTTC. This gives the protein CASNVLAGASEQYF.

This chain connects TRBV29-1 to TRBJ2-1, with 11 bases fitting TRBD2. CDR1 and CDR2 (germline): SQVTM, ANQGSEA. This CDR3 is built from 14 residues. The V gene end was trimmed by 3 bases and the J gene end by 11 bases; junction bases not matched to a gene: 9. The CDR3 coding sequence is TGCAGCGTTGATCTAGCGGGAGGACAAACTAAGCAGTTCTTC. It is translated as CSVDLAGGQTKQFF.

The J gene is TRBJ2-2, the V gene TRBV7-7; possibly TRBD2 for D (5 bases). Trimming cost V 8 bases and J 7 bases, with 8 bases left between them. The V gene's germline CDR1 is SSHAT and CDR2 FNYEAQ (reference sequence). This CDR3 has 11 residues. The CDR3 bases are TGTGCCAGCGTCGAGGGCGGGGAGCTGTTTTTT. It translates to CASVEGGELFF.

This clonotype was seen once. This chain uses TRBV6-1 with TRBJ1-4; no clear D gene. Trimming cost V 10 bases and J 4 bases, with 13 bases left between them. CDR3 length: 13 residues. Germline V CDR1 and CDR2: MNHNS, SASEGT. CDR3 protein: CAIRRSGNEKLFF. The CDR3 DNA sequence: TGTGCCATCAGGCGAAGCGGTAATGAAAAACTGTTTTTT.

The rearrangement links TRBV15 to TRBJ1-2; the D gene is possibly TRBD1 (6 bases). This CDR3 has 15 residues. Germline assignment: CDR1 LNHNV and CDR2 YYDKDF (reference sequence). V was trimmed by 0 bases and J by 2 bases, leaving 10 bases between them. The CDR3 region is CATSRDRTDNYGYTF. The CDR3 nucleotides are TGTGCCACCAGCAGAGATAGGACAGACAACTATGGCTACACCTTC.

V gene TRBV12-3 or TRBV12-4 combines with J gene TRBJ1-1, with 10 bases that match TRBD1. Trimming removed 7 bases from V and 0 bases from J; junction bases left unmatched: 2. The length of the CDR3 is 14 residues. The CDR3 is CASTGQGMNTEAFF. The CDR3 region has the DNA TGTGCCAGCACGGGACAGGGGATGAACACTGAAGCTTTCTTT.